This T cell receptor beta chain is drawn from a study of T-cell reconstitution after alpha-beta-depleted transplantation in children. Study-level findings and limits: Reports say that about two months after transplant, the alpha-beta T cells came out of several hundred graft clones that had expanded. At the one-year point after transplant, T-cell counts and TCRbeta diversity were found to come mostly from T cells that had been newly produced.

Unique molecular identifiers featured in how the TCRbeta library was prepared. One entry per CDR3 protein results from TCRdb running MiXCR on the PCR reads. The repertoire includes about 110,000 distinct CDR3 sequences, approximately 6% of them detected once, and around 23% sits in the top ten. CDR3 length: 13 amino acids. Germline-derived CDR1 and CDR2 are SGHVS and FQNEAQ. V gave up 5 bases and J gave up 3 bases, with 10 bases separating them. As concerns this clonotype: Its antigen is unidentified.

The TCR sequence derives from a male patient aged 2-10 years who had a stem cell transplant for acute lymphoblastic leukemia, so the T cells may come from the graft donor. V is TRBV7-8 and J is TRBJ1-2, with no clear D. This specimen was PBMCs, mostly from graft donor cells, taken 360 days after TCRalphabeta/CD19-depleted stem cell transplant. The CDR3: CASSQWSYYGYTF. CDR3 DNA: TGTGCCAGCAGCCAGTGGAGTTACTATGGCTACACCTTC.